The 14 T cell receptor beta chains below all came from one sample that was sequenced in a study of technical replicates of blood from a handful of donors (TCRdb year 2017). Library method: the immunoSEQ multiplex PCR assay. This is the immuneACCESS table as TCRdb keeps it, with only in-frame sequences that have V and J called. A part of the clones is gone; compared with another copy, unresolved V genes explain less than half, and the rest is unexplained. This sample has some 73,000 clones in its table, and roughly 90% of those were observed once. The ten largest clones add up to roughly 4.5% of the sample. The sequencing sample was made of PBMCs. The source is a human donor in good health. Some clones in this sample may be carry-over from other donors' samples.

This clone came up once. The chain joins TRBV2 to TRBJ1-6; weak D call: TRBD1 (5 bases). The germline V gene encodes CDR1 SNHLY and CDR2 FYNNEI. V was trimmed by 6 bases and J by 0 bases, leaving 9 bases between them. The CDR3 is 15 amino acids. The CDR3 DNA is TGTGCCAGCAGCAAGCAGGGCTCCTATAATTCACCCCTCCACTTT. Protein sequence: CASSKQGSYNSPLHF. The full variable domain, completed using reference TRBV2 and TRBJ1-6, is EPEVTQTPSHQVTQMGQEVILRCVPISNHLYFYWYRQILGQKVEFLVSFYNNEISEKSEIFDDQFSVERPDGSNFTLKIRSTKLEDSAMYFCASSKQGSYNSPLHFGNGTRLTVT.

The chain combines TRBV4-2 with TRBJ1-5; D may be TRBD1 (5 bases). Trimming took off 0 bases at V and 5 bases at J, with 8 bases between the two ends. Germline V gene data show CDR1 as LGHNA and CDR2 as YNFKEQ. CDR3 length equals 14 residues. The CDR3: CASSQDGGDQPQHF. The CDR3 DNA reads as TGTGCCAGCAGCCAAGATGGGGGGGATCAGCCCCAGCATTTT.

CDR3 sequence reads: CASSGAGTGDEAGPYNEQFF. CDR3 nucleotide sequence: TGTGCCAGCAGTGGGGCCGGGACAGGGGACGAGGCGGGCCCCTACAATGAGCAGTTCTTC. V usage is TRBV6-1 and J usage is TRBJ2-1; 10 nucleotides line up with TRBD1. Trimming took 4 bases from V and 2 from J; bases not matched to a gene: 17. CDR3 length equals 20 residues. The germline V gene encodes CDR1 MNHNS and CDR2 SASEGT.

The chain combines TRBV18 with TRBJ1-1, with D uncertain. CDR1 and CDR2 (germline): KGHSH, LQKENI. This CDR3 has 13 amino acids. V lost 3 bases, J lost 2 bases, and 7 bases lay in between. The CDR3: CASSPRGNTEAFF. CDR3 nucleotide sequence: TGTGCCAGCTCACCCCGTGGCAACACTGAAGCTTTCTTT.

CDR3 sequence reads: CATYGVLAGYGYTF. CDR3 nucleotides: TGTGCCACCTACGGCGTCCTAGCGGGCTATGGCTACACCTTC. The chain joins TRBV27 to TRBJ1-2; D is uncertain. The CDR3 sequence is 14 residues long. The V end was cut by 10 bases, the J end by 4 bases, with 19 bases between. Germline CDR1 and CDR2: MNHEY and SMNVEV (reference sequence).

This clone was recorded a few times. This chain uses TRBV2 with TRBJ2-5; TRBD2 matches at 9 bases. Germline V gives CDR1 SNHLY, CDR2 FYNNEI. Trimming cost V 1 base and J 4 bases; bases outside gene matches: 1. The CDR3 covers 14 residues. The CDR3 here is CASSEGRGGETQYF. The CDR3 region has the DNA TGTGCCAGCAGTGAAGGGCGGGGGGGAGAGACCCAGTACTTC. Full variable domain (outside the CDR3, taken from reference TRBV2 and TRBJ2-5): EPEVTQTPSHQVTQMGQEVILRCVPISNHLYFYWYRQILGQKVEFLVSFYNNEISEKSEIFDDQFSVERPDGSNFTLKIRSTKLEDSAMYFCASSEGRGGETQYFGPGTRLLVL.

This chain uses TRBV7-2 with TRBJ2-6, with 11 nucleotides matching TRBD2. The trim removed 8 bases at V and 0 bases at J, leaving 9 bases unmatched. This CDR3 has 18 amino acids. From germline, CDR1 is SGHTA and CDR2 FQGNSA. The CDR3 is CASEWGLAESSGANVLTF. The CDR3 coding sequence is TGTGCCAGCGAGTGGGGACTAGCGGAGAGCTCTGGGGCCAACGTCCTGACTTTC.

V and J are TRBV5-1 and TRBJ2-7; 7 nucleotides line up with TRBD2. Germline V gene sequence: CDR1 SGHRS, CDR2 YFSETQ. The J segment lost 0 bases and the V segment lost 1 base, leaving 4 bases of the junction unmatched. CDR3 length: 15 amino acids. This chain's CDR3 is CASSLWSGASYEQYF. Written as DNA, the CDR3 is TGCGCCAGCAGCTTGTGGAGCGGGGCCTCCTACGAGCAGTACTTC.

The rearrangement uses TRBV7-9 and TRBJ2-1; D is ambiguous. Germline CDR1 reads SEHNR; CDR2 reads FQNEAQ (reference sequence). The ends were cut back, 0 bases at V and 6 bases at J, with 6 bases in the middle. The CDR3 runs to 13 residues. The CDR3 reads CASSLAATNEQFF. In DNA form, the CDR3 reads TGTGCCAGCAGCTTAGCAGCCACCAATGAGCAGTTCTTC.

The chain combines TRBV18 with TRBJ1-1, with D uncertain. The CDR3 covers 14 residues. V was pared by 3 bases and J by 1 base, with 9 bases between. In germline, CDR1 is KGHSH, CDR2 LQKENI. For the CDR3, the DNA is TGTGCCAGCTCACCTACCACAGAGAACACTGAAGCTTTCTTT. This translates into CASSPTTENTEAFF. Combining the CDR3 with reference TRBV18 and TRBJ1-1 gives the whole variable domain NAGVMQNPRHLVRRRGQEARLRCSPMKGHSHVYWYRQLPEEGLKFMVYLQKENIIDESGMPKERFSAEFPKEGPSILRIQQVVRGDSAAYFCASSPTTENTEAFFGQGTRLTVV.

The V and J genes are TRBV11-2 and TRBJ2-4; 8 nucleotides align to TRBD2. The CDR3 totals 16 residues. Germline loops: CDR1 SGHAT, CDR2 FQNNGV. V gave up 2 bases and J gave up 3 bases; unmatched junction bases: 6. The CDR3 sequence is CASSLLTGGGKNIQYF. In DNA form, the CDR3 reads TGTGCCAGCAGCTTATTGACGGGGGGGGGCAAAAACATTCAGTACTTC.

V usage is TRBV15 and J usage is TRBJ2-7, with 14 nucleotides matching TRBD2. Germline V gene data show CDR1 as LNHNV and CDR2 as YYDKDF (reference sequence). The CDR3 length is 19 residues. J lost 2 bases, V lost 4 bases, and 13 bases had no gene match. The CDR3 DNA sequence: TGTGCCACCAGCACAGGAGGTGGGACTAGCGGGGGTACGCCCTACGAGCAGTACTTC. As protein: CATSTGGGTSGGTPYEQYF.

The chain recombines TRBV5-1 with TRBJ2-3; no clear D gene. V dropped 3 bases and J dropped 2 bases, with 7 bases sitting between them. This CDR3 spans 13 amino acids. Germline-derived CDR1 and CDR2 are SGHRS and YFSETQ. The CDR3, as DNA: TGCGCCAGCAGCTCCTTTTCCACAGATACGCAGTATTTT. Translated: CASSSFSTDTQYF.

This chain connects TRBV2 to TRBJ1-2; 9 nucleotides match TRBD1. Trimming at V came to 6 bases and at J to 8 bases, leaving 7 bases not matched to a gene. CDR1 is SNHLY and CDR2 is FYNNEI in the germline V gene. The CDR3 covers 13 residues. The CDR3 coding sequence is TGTGCCAGCAGCCGGGACAGGGAGAACGGCTACACCTTC. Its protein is CASSRDRENGYTF.